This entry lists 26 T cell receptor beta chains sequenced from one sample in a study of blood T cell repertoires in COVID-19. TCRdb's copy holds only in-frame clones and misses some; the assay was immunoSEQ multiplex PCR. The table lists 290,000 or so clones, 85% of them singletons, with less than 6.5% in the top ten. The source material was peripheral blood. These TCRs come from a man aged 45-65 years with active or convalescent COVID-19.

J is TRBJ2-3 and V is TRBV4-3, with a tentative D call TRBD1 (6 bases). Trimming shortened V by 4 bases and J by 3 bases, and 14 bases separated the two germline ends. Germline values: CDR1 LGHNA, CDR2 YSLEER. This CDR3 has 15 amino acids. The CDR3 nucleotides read TGCGCCAGCAGCCCCACAGCAGGGGAAACAGATACGCAGTATTTT. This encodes CASSPTAGETDTQYF.

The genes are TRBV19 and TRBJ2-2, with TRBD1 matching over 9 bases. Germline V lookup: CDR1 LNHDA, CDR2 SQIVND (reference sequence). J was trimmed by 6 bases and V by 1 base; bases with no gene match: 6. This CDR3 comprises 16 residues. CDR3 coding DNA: TGTGCCAGTAGTATAGTTCCGGGACAGGGTGCCGGGGAGCTGTTTTTT. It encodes CASSIVPGQGAGELFF.

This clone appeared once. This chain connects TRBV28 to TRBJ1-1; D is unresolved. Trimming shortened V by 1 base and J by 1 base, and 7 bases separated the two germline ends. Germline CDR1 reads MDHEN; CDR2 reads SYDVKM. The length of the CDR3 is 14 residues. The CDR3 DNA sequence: TGTGCCAGCAGTTTATATTCGGGGAACACTGAAGCTTTCTTT. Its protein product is CASSLYSGNTEAFF.

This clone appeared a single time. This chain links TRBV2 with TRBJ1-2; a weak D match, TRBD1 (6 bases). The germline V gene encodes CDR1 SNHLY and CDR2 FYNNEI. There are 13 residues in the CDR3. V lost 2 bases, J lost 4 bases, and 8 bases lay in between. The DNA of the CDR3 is TGTGCCAGCAGTGAAACAGGGATCTATGGCTACACCTTC. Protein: CASSETGIYGYTF.

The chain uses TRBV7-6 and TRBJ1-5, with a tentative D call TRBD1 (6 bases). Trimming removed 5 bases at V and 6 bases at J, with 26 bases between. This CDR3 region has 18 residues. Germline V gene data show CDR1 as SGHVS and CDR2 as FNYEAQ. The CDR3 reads CASSPSLRQTGLSQPQHF. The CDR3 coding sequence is TGTGCCAGCAGCCCCAGTCTCCGTCAAACAGGGTTAAGTCAGCCCCAGCATTTT.

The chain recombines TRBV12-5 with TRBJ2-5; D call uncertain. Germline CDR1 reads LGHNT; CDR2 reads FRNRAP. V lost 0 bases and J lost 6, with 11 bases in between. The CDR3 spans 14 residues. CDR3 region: CASGLVPQVKTQYF. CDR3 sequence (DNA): TGTGCTAGTGGTTTGGTACCCCAGGTGAAGACCCAGTACTTC.

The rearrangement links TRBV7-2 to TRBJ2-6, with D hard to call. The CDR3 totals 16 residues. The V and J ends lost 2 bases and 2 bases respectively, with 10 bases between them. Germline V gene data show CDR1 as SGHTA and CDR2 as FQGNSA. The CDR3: CASSLQSSAGANVLTF. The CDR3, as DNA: TGTGCCAGCAGCTTACAAAGTTCAGCTGGGGCCAACGTCCTGACTTTC. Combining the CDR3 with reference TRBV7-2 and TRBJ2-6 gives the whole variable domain GAGVSQSPSNKVTEKGKDVELRCDPISGHTALYWYRQSLGQGLEFLIYFQGNSAPDKSGLPSDRFSAERTGGSVSTLTIQRTQQEDSAVYLCASSLQSSAGANVLTFGAGSRLTVL.

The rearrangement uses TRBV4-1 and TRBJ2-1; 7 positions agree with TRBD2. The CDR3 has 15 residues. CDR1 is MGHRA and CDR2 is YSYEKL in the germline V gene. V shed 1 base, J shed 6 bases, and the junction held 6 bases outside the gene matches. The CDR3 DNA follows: TGCGCCAGCAGCCAAGGTGAACAGCGGGGCAATGAGCAGTTCTTC. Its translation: CASSQGEQRGNEQFF.

CDR3 sequence (DNA): TGTGCCAGCAGTAAACAGAGCTCCTATAATTCACCCCTCCACTTT. Translating gives CASSKQSSYNSPLHF. The chain recombines TRBV2 with TRBJ1-6; D remains unclear. In germline, CDR1 is SNHLY, CDR2 FYNNEI. Trimming cost V 5 bases and J 0 bases, with 8 bases left between them. This CDR3 region has 15 residues. The whole variable domain, remainder taken from reference TRBV2 and TRBJ1-6, is EPEVTQTPSHQVTQMGQEVILRCVPISNHLYFYWYRQILGQKVEFLVSFYNNEISEKSEIFDDQFSVERPDGSNFTLKIRSTKLEDSAMYFCASSKQSSYNSPLHFGNGTRLTVT.

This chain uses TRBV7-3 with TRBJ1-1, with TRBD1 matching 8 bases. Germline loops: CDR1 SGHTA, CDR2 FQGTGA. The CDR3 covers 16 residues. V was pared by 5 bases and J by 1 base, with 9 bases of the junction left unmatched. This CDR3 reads CASSPRTGMGNTEAFF. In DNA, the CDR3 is TGTGCCAGCAGCCCCAGGACAGGGATGGGGAACACTGAAGCTTTCTTT.

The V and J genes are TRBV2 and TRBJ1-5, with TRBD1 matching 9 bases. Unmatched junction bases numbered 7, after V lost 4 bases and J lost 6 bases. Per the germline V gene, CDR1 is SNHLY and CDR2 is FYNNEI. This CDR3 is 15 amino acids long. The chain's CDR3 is CASSVDRGEFQPQHF. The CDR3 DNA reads TGTGCCAGCAGTGTGGACAGGGGAGAGTTTCAGCCCCAGCATTTT. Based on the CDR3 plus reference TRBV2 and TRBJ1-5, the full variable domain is EPEVTQTPSHQVTQMGQEVILRCVPISNHLYFYWYRQILGQKVEFLVSFYNNEISEKSEIFDDQFSVERPDGSNFTLKIRSTKLEDSAMYFCASSVDRGEFQPQHFGDGTRLSIL.

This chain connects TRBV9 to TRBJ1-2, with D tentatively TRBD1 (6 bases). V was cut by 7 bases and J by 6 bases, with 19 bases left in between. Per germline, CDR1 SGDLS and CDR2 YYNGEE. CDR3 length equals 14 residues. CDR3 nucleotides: TGTGCCAGCGGCCCAGGGGTAGGGAAAAATGGCTACACCTTC. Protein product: CASGPGVGKNGYTF.

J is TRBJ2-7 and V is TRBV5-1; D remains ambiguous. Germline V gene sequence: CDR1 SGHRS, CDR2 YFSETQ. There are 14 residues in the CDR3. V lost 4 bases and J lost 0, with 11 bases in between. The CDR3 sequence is CASSPEASSYEQYF. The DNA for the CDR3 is TGCGCCAGCAGCCCTGAAGCATCCTCCTACGAGCAGTACTTC.

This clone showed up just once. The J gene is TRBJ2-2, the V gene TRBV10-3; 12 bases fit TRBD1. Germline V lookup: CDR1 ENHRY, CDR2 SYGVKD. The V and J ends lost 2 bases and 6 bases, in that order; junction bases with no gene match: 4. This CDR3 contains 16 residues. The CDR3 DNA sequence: TGTGCCATCAGTGAGGCGGGACAGGGGGCCGCCGGGGAGCTGTTTTTT. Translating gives CAISEAGQGAAGELFF.

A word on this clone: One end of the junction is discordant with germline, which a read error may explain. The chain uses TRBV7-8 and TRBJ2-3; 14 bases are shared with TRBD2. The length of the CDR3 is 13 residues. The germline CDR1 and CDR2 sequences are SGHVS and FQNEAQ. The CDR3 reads CASSADLTSGRAF. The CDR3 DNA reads TGTGCCAGCAGCGCCGATCTGACTAGCGGGAGGGCCTTT. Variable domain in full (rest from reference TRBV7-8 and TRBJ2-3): GAGVSQSPRYKVAKRGQDVALRCDPISGHVSLFWYQQALGQGPEFLTYFQNEAQLDKSGLPSDRFFAERPEGSVSTLKIQRTQQEDSAVYLCASSADLTSGRAFGPGTRLTVL.

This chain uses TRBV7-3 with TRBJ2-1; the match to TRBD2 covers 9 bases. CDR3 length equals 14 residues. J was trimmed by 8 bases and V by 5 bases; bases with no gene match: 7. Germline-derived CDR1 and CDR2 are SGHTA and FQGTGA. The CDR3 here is CASSPVSGSHEQFF. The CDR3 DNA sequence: TGTGCCAGCAGCCCCGTTAGCGGGAGCCATGAGCAGTTCTTC.

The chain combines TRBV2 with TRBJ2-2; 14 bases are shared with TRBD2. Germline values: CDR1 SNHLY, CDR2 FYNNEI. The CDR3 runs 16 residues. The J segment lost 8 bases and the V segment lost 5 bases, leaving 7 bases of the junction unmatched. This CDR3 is CASSPGLAGAGGELFF. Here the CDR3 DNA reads TGTGCCAGCAGTCCGGGACTAGCGGGAGCGGGGGGGGAGCTGTTTTTT. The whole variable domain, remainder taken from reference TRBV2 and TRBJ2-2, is EPEVTQTPSHQVTQMGQEVILRCVPISNHLYFYWYRQILGQKVEFLVSFYNNEISEKSEIFDDQFSVERPDGSNFTLKIRSTKLEDSAMYFCASSPGLAGAGGELFFGEGSRLTVL.

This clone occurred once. In DNA form, the CDR3 reads TGTGCCAGTAGCTCGGAGCTTGGTTATGAGCAGTTCTTC. It is translated as CASSSELGYEQFF. This chain uses TRBV19 with TRBJ2-1; D not resolved. The V gene's germline CDR1 is LNHDA and CDR2 SQIVND (reference sequence). This CDR3 contains 13 residues. V lost 6 bases, J lost 8 bases, and 14 bases lay in between.

The CDR3 DNA reads TGTGCCAGTAGTAGGGGGCGCGCCTATGGCTACACCTTC. Its protein is CASSRGRAYGYTF. The V gene is TRBV19, the J gene TRBJ1-2; the D gene is possibly TRBD1 (6 bases). V was clipped by 4 bases and J by 4 bases, with 10 bases between them. Germline V CDR1 and CDR2: LNHDA, SQIVND (reference sequence). This CDR3 spans 13 amino acids.

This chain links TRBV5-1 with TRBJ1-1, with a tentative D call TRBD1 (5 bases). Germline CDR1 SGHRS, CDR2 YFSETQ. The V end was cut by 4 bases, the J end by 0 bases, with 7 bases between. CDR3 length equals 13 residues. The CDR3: CASSQGLNTEAFF. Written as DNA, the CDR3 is TGCGCCAGCAGCCAGGGCCTGAACACTGAAGCTTTCTTT.

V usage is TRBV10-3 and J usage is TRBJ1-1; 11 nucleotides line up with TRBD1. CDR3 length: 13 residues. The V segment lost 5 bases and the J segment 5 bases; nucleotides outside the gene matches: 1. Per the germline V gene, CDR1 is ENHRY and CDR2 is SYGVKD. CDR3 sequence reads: CAISRDRGTEAFF. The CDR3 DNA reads TGTGCCATCAGTCGGGACAGGGGGACTGAAGCTTTCTTT.

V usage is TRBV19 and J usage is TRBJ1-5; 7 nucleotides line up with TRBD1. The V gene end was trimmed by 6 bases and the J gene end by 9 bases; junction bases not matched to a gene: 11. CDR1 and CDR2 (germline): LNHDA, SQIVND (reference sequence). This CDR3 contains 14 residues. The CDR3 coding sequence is TGTGCCAGTAGAGGCCAGGGGGAGAATGGGCCCCAGCATTTT. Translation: CASRGQGENGPQHF.

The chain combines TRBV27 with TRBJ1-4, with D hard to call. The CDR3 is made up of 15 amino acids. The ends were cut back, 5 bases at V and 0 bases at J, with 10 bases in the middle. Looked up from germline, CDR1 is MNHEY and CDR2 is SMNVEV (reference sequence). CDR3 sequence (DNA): TGTGCCAGCAGTCGCCGGGTTGCAACTAATGAAAAACTGTTTTTT. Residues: CASSRRVATNEKLFF.

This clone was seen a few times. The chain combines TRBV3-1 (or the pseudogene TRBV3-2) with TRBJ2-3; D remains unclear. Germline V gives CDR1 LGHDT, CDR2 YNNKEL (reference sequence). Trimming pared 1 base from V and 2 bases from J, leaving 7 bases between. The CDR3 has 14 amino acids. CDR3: CASSQGAFTDTQYF. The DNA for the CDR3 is TGTGCCAGCAGCCAAGGGGCCTTCACAGATACGCAGTATTTT.

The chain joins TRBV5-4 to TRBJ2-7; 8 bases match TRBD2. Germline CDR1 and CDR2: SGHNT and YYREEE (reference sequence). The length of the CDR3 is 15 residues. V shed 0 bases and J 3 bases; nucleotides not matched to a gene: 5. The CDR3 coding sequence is TGTGCCAGCAGCTTGGCCGGGACTAGTTTCTACGAGCAGTACTTC. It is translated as CASSLAGTSFYEQYF.

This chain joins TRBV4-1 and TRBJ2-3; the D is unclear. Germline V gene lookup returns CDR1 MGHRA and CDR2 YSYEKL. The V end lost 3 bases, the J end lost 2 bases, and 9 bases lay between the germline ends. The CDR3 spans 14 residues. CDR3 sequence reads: CASSQYPSTDTQYF. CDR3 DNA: TGCGCCAGCAGCCAGTATCCTTCCACAGATACGCAGTATTTT.